This T cell receptor beta chain was profiled in a study of OX40 agonist ivuxolimab in advanced cancers. In the study overall: Dose-escalation patients suffered from hepatocellular carcinoma, melanoma, renal cell or head and neck cancer. Findings of the study overall: Doses of 0.1 to 3.0 mg/kg were accompanied by clonal expansion of CD4+ and CD8+ blood T cells by week 6.

Trimming pared 6 bases from V and 4 bases from J, leaving 12 bases between. The length of the CDR3 is 13 residues. Per the germline V gene, CDR1 is LNHDA and CDR2 is SQIVND (reference sequence). Profiling relied on immunoSEQ multiplex PCR, and the TCRdb table lists in-frame clones only, not all of them. Of approximately 76,000 clones listed, 94% are singletons. About this clone: No antigen is known for it.

The rearrangement joins TRBV19 to TRBJ1-1; possible D gene TRBD1, 5 bases. This specimen was CD4+ or CD8+ T cells sorted from blood, taken in a trial of the OX40 agonist ivuxolimab. The sequence derives from an adult with an advanced solid tumor such as melanoma, head and neck, liver or kidney cancer. CDR3 DNA: TGTGCCAGTAGCCTATGGGGCGGCACTGAAGCTTTCTTT. Its translation is CASSLWGGTEAFF. The variable domain in full, completed from reference TRBV19 and TRBJ1-1, reads DGGITQSPKYLFRKEGQNVTLSCEQNLNHDAMYWYRQDPGQGLRLIYYSQIVNDFQKGDIAEGYSVSREKKESFPLTVTSAQKNPTAFYLCASSLWGGTEAFFGQGTRLTVV.